This T cell receptor beta chain comes out of a study of cytotoxic CD8 clonotypes in ibrutinib-treated CLL. In the study overall: The authors obtained response samples at a median of approximately 12 months of treatment, range 6 to 36.

This CDR3 spans 14 amino acids. The germline CDR1 and CDR2 sequences are LNHNV and YYDKDF (reference sequence). Trimming removed 1 base at V and 4 bases at J, with 8 bases between. Investigators sought sequencing depths of between 1 in 200,000 and 1 in 1 million T cells. Clones were read by immunoSEQ multiplex PCR, and TCRdb kept only the in-frame ones, dropping some. The sample lists 250,000 to 350,000 clones, 65% to 85% occurring once. Study-wide findings and caveats: Sustained-remission patients were sampled at different times than progressing patients were.

For this clone: Its antigen remains unidentified.

The chain is built from TRBV15 and TRBJ2-1, with a tentative D call TRBD1 (6 bases). The sequences come from PBMCs, collected at disease progression, from a patient treated with ibrutinib. The TCR comes from a human donor with chronic lymphocytic leukemia. The CDR3 bases are TGTGCCACCAGCAGAGTCAGGGGATACAATGAGCAGTTCTTC. Protein product: CATSRVRGYNEQFF. The full variable domain, in which reference TRBV15 and TRBJ2-1 provide the parts outside the CDR3, is DAMVIQNPRYQVTQFGKPVTLSCSQTLNHNVMYWYQQKSSQAPKLLFHYYDKDFNNEADTPDNFQSRRPNTSFCFLDIRSPGLGDTAMYLCATSRVRGYNEQFFGPGTRLTVL.